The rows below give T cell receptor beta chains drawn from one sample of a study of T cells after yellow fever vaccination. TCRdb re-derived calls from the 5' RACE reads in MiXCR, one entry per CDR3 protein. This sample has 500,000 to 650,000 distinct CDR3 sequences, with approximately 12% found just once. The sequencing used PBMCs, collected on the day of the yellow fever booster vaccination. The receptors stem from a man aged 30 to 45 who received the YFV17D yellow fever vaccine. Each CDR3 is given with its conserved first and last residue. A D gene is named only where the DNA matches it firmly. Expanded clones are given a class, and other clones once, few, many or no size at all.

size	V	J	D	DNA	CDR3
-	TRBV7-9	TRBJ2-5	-	TGTGCCAGCAGCGTTTATAGGGGGCAAGAGACCCAGTACTTC	CASSVYRGQETQYF
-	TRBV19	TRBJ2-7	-	TGTGCCAGTAGTATAAGGGGGGGCTTCCTCTACGAGCAGTACTTC	CASSIRGGFLYEQYF
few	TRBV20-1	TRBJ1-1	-	TGCAGTGCTAGAGTAGGGGGTCCGAACACTGAAGCTTTCTTT	CSARVGGPNTEAFF
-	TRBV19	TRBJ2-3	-	TGTGCCAGTAGTACTAACTCGGTTGGGCGGAGCACAGATACGCAGTATTTT	CASSTNSVGRSTDTQYF
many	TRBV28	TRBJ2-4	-	TGTGCCAGCAGTCCGACATGGGCCAAAAACATTCAGTACTTC	CASSPTWAKNIQYF
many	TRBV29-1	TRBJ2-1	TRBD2	TGCAGCGTTACTAGCGGGAGACTTGAGCAGTTCTTC	CSVTSGRLEQFF
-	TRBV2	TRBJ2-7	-	TGTGCCAGCAGTGATACGGCACGCGCTAGCGAGCAGTACTTC	CASSDTARASEQYF
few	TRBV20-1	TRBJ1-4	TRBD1	TGCAGTGCTACCTTGGGGACAGCAGGGGAAAAACTGTTTTTT	CSATLGTAGEKLFF
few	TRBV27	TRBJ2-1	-	TGTGCCAGCAGTTCATCCGGGACTCTCCCCAATGAGCAGTTCTTC	CASSSSGTLPNEQFF
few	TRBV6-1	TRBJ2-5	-	TGTGCCAGCAGTCCGGCCTCAGGGGAGCAGACCCAGTACTTC	CASSPASGEQTQYF
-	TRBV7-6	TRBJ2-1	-	TGTGCCAGCAGCTTAGAGGAGGGCCCCTACAATGAGCAGTTCTTC	CASSLEEGPYNEQFF
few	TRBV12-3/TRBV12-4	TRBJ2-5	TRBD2	TGTGCCAGCAGTTTTGTGGGGACTAGCGGGAGAAGGGAGACCCAGTACTTC	CASSFVGTSGRRETQYF
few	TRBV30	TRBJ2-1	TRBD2	TGTGCCTGGAGCGCGGGACTAGCGGGAGTCAATGAGCAGTTCTTC	CAWSAGLAGVNEQFF
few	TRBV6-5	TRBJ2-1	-	TGTGCCACCGGTGGTTTAGAGGGTGAGCAGTTCTTC	CATGGLEGEQFF
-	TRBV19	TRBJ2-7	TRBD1	TGTGCCAGTAGTATCGGGACAGGGAAGGCGACCGAGCAGTACTTC	CASSIGTGKATEQYF
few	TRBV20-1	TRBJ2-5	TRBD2	TGCAGTGCTAAACGGGGGGGGCAAGAGACCCAGTACTTC	CSAKRGGQETQYF
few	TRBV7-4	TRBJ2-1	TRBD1	TGTGCCAGCAGCCTATTAGAGGGGGACAGGCACTCCTACAATGAGCAGTTCTTC	CASSLLEGDRHSYNEQFF
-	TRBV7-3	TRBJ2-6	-	TGTGCCAGCAGCCAGTCCCGGGACTTCTCTGGGGCCAACGTCCTGACTTTC	CASSQSRDFSGANVLTF
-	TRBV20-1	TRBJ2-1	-	TGCAGTGCTGACCGTCAGGGGCGAGTAGCGAGCTCTCTCGATGATTTGCAGTTCTTC	CSADRQGRVASSLDDLQFF
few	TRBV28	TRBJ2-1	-	TGTGCCAGCAGTTTCTTGGACGGATCCTACAATGAGCAGTTCTTC	CASSFLDGSYNEQFF
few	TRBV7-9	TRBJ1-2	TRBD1	TGTGCCAGCAGCCCTGGACAGGGACGATATGGCTACACCTTC	CASSPGQGRYGYTF
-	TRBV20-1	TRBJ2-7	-	TGCAGCCCCGGGGGCCCAAGCGGGCGGAGCTCCTACGAGCAGTACTTC	CSPGGPSGRSSYEQYF